One T cell receptor beta chain is described in this entry. CDR1 is MNHEY, CDR2 SVGAGI, per germline. CDR3 length: 16 amino acids. The V segment lost 4 bases and the J segment 6 bases; nucleotides outside the gene matches: 15. The sample is drawn from a study of blood T cell repertoires in COVID-19. Clones were read by immunoSEQ multiplex PCR, and TCRdb kept only the in-frame ones, dropping some. The sample has about 140,000 clones, roughly four fifths seen once. What was sequenced was peripheral blood. The TCR was taken from a woman in her fifties or sixties with acute or convalescent COVID-19. The chain carries TRBV6-5 and TRBJ2-7; 7 nucleotides align to TRBD1. The CDR3 here is CASSLPRGLGSVEQYF. The CDR3 region has the DNA TGTGCCAGCAGTTTACCCAGGGGGTTAGGGTCGGTCGAGCAGTACTTC.